This entry lists 19 T cell receptor beta chains sequenced from one sample in a study of T cells in Graves' hyperthyroidism and ophthalmopathy. TCR beta CDR3 regions were amplified from RNA transcripts. An initial round of RT-PCR targeting the TCR CDR3 relied on the HTBI primer set. Each CDR3 protein gets one entry after TCRdb re-called the multiplex PCR reads with MiXCR. Of around 400,000 distinct CDR3 sequences in the sample, roughly 14% were seen once. Sequencing input: blood. The receptors were sampled from a young woman with Graves' hyperthyroidism that later progressed to Graves' ophthalmopathy.

This clonotype has just one count. This chain connects TRBV9 to TRBJ2-2; 7 nucleotides agree with TRBD2. This CDR3 is built from 15 residues. Germline trimming cut 6 bases from V and 7 bases from J; bases unmatched to any gene: 12. Germline V gene data show CDR1 as SGDLS and CDR2 as YYNGEE. In DNA, the CDR3 is TGTGCCAGCACTGGTGGCAGCGGGAATGGCGGGGAGCTGTTTTTT. Its translation is CASTGGSGNGGELFF.

This clonotype has at least ten counts. The chain carries TRBV6-2 or TRBV6-3 and TRBJ2-5, with 11 bases identical to TRBD2. Per germline, CDR1 MNHEY and CDR2 SVGEGT. Trimming removed 7 bases from V and 0 bases from J; junction bases left unmatched: 4. The CDR3 consists of 15 residues. The CDR3 protein is CASKGGLADQETQYF. In nucleotides, the CDR3 is TGTGCCAGCAAAGGGGGACTAGCGGACCAAGAGACCCAGTACTTC.

This clonotype was seen many times. DNA of the CDR3: TGTGCCAGCAGTTTAGTCCTAGCGGGTATCACAGATACGCAGTATTTT. Its translation is CASSLVLAGITDTQYF. The chain links TRBV27 to TRBJ2-3; 8 positions agree with TRBD2. The junction had 6 bases not matched to a gene; V was cut back by 2 bases and J by 2 bases. The CDR3 sequence is 16 residues long. Germline values: CDR1 MNHEY, CDR2 SMNVEV (reference sequence).

CDR3 DNA: TGTGCCAGCAGCCCTGGTAGCAGTGTAAAGACCCAGTACTTC. It translates to CASSPGSSVKTQYF. The chain is built from TRBV3-1 and TRBJ2-5, with D uncertain. Germline CDR1 reads LGHDT; CDR2 reads YNNKEL (reference sequence). V shed 4 bases and J shed 6 bases, with 15 bases lying between them. The CDR3 has 14 amino acids.

This clonotype was seen at least ten times. The rearrangement joins TRBV7-8 to TRBJ2-7; weak D call: TRBD1 (6 bases). The CDR3 length is 16 residues. V gave up 1 base and J gave up 0 bases, with 13 bases separating them. CDR1 and CDR2 from the germline V gene are SGHVS and FQNEAQ. CDR3 sequence reads: CASSLGGGGSSYEQYF. The CDR3 DNA follows: TGTGCCAGCAGCTTAGGAGGGGGTGGAAGCTCCTACGAGCAGTACTTC.

The chain uses TRBV2 and TRBJ1-2, with TRBD1 matching over 8 bases. Germline assignment: CDR1 SNHLY and CDR2 FYNNEI. The CDR3 is 13 residues long. V shed 7 bases, J shed 4 bases, and the junction held 5 bases outside the gene matches. CDR3 nucleotide sequence: TGTGCCAGCACCTCCCAGGGGGCCTATGGCTACACCTTC. Translated: CASTSQGAYGYTF.

This chain uses TRBV5-1 with TRBJ2-5, with TRBD2 matching 9 bases. With 3 bases clipped from V and 4 bases from J, the junction kept 16 bases outside the gene matches. CDR1 is SGHRS, CDR2 YFSETQ, per germline. This CDR3 contains 18 residues. In DNA form, the CDR3 reads TGCGCCAGCAGCTGGAGTTCTAGCGGGGAGCCGGGGCGAGAGACCCAGTACTTC. It is translated as CASSWSSSGEPGRETQYF.

This clonotype was recorded many times. V is TRBV5-1 and J is TRBJ2-1; 9 bases match TRBD2. From germline, CDR1 is SGHRS and CDR2 YFSETQ. Trimming at V came to 4 bases and at J to 9 bases, leaving 11 bases not matched to a gene. This CDR3 is built from 15 residues. CDR3: CASSPDLAGIIEQFF. In nucleotides, the CDR3 is TGCGCCAGCAGCCCTGATCTAGCGGGAATAATTGAGCAGTTCTTC.

This clonotype has a count of ten or more. The chain carries TRBV9 and TRBJ1-1, with 9 positions matching TRBD1. V shed 0 bases and J 7 bases; nucleotides not matched to a gene: 7. The length of the CDR3 is 15 residues. Per germline, CDR1 SGDLS and CDR2 YYNGEE. CDR3: CASSVGNRGPSEAFF. CDR3 coding DNA: TGTGCCAGCAGCGTAGGTAACAGGGGGCCTAGTGAAGCTTTCTTT.

This clonotype was picked up many times. The chain is built from TRBV6-1 and TRBJ1-1, with 9 bases aligning to TRBD1. The V segment lost 5 bases and the J segment 1 base; nucleotides outside the gene matches: 2. Germline CDR1 and CDR2: MNHNS and SASEGT. The CDR3 is 14 residues long. The chain's CDR3 is CASSTGGSNTEAFF. In DNA form, the CDR3 reads TGTGCCAGCAGTACAGGGGGCTCGAACACTGAAGCTTTCTTT.

This clonotype was picked up many times. The rearrangement links TRBV7-2 to TRBJ2-1; no clear D gene. Germline assignment: CDR1 SGHTA and CDR2 FQGNSA. Between the trimmed V and J ends, which lost 5 bases and 12 bases, there was a span of 14 bases. CDR3 size: 12 residues. CDR3 protein: CASSPPFGLQFF. The CDR3 DNA is TGTGCCAGCAGCCCCCCTTTTGGCCTGCAGTTCTTC. Filled out from reference TRBV7-2 and TRBJ2-1, the complete variable domain reads GAGVSQSPSNKVTEKGKDVELRCDPISGHTALYWYRQSLGQGLEFLIYFQGNSAPDKSGLPSDRFSAERTGGSVSTLTIQRTQQEDSAVYLCASSPPFGLQFFGPGTRLTVL.

This clonotype was seen only once. A read error may explain this, as a much larger clone is one base away. The chain couples TRBV27 to TRBJ2-2; perhaps TRBD1 as D (6 bases). Germline CDR1 reads MNHEY; CDR2 reads SMNVEV (reference sequence). The CDR3 consists of 15 residues. The CDR3 reads CASGLGTPNTGELFF. The CDR3 region has the DNA TGTGCCAGCGGTTTAGGGACACCGAACACCGGGGAGCTGTTTTTT.

This clonotype was seen at least ten times. The chain joins TRBV2 to TRBJ1-6; D remains unclear. CDR3 length equals 16 residues. Trimming shortened V by 2 bases and J by 0 bases, and 8 bases separated the two germline ends. The germline gives CDR1 SNHLY, CDR2 FYNNEI. CDR3 coding DNA: TGTGCCAGCAGTGAACTCCATAGCTCCTATAATTCACCCCTCCACTTT. It yields the protein CASSELHSSYNSPLHF.

This clonotype was seen ten or more times. This chain connects TRBV27 to TRBJ2-7; D may correspond to TRBD1 or TRBD2 (5 bases each). The CDR3 length is 15 residues. V gave up 5 bases and J gave up 0 bases, with 14 bases separating them. The germline V gene encodes CDR1 MNHEY and CDR2 SMNVEV (reference sequence). In DNA, the CDR3 is TGTGCCAGCAGTATCGGTCCGGGGACCTCCTACGAGCAGTACTTC. Translated: CASSIGPGTSYEQYF.

The chain links TRBV5-1 to TRBJ2-5, with D maybe TRBD2 (6 bases). Germline V CDR1 and CDR2: SGHRS, YFSETQ. Deletions cut 4 bases from V and 5 bases from J, with 12 bases between. There are 13 residues in the CDR3. CDR3 amino acids: CASSTQSGETQYF. The DNA for the CDR3 is TGCGCCAGCAGCACCCAGAGCGGGGAGACCCAGTACTTC.

This clonotype was recorded at least ten times. The chain links TRBV9 to TRBJ2-7, with D possibly TRBD2 on 6 matching bases. V was cut by 3 bases and J by 5 bases, with 12 bases left in between. The CDR3 is made up of 13 amino acids. The V gene's germline CDR1 is SGDLS and CDR2 YYNGEE. CDR3 sequence (DNA): TGTGCCAGCAGCGAGGGAGGAATGGACGAGCAGTACTTC. Its translation: CASSEGGMDEQYF.

This clonotype was seen a few times. This chain joins TRBV6-6 and TRBJ2-5; 9 bases match TRBD1. Germline lookup yields CDR1 MNHNY and CDR2 SVGAGI (reference sequence). The CDR3 consists of 15 residues. Trimming at V came to 2 bases and at J to 5 bases, leaving 6 bases not matched to a gene. The CDR3 DNA sequence: TGTGCCAGCAGTTACACACAGGGGGCCGGCGAGACCCAGTACTTC. Its protein is CASSYTQGAGETQYF.

In its sample, this clonotype was seen a few times. This chain uses TRBV19 with TRBJ2-7; 9 bases line up with TRBD2. The V segment lost 7 bases and the J segment 2 bases; nucleotides outside the gene matches: 12. This CDR3 contains 16 residues. Germline CDR1 reads LNHDA; CDR2 reads SQIVND (reference sequence). The CDR3 reads CASIPLAGRGPYEQYF. For the CDR3, the DNA is TGTGCCAGTATTCCCCTAGCGGGACGTGGCCCCTACGAGCAGTACTTC.

The V gene is TRBV28, the J gene TRBJ2-1, with D unresolved. This CDR3 region has 13 residues. V lost 10 bases, J lost 4 bases, and 14 bases lay in between. CDR1 is MDHEN and CDR2 is SYDVKM in the germline V gene. CDR3 nucleotide sequence: TGTGCCACTCAGCCCCGGAAATACAATGAGCAGTTCTTC. Amino acid sequence: CATQPRKYNEQFF.